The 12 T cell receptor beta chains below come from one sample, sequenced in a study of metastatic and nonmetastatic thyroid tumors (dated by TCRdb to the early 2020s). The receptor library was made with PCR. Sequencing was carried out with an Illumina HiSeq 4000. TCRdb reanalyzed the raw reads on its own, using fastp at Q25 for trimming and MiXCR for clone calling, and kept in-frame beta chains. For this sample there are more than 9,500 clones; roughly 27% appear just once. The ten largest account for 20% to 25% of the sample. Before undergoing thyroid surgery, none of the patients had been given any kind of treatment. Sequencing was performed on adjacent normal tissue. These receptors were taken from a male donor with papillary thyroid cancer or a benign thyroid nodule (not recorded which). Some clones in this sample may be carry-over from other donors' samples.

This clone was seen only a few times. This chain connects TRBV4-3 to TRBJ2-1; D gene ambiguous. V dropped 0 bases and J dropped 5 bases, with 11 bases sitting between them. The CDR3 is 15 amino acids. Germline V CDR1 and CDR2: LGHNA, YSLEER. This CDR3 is CASSQDVGSHNEQFF. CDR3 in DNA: TGCGCCAGCAGCCAAGATGTGGGCAGCCACAATGAGCAGTTCTTC.

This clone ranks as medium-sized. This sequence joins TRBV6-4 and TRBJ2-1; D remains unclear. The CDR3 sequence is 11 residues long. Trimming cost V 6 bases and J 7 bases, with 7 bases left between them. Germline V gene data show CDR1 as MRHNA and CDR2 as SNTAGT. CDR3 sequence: CASRAGNEQFF. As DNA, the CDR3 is TGTGCCAGCAGAGCTGGTAATGAGCAGTTCTTC.

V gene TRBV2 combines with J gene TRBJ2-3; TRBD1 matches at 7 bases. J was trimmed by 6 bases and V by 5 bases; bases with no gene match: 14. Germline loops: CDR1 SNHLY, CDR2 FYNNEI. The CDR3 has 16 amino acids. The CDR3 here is CASSFDRVVLIDTQYF. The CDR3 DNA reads TGTGCCAGCAGTTTCGACAGGGTGGTCCTAATTGATACGCAGTATTTT.

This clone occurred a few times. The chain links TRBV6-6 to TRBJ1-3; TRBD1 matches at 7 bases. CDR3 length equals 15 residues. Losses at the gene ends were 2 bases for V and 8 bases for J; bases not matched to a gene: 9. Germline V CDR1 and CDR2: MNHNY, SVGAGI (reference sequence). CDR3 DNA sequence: TGTGCCAGCAGTTACCAACAGGGGAGGAGGGACACCATATATTTT. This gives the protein CASSYQQGRRDTIYF.

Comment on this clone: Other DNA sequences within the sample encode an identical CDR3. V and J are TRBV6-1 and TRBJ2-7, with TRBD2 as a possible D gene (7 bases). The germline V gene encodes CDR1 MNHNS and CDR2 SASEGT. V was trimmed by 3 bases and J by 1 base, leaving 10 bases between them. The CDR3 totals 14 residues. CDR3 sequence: CASSERGRSYEQYF. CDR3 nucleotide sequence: TGTGCCAGCAGTGAGCGGGGGCGATCCTACGAGCAGTACTTC.

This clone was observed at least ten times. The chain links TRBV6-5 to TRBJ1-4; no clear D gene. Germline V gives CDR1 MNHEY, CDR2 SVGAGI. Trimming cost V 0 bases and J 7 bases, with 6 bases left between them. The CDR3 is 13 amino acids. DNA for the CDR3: TGTGCCAGCAGTTACTCGCCCATTGAAAAACTGTTTTTT. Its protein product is CASSYSPIEKLFF.

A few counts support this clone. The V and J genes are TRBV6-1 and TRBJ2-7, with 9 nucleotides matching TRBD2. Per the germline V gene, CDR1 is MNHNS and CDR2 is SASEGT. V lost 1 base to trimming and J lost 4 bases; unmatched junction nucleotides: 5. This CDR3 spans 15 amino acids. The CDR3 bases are TGTGCCAGCAGTGAAGAGGAGACTAGCGGATACGAGCAGTACTTC. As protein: CASSEEETSGYEQYF.

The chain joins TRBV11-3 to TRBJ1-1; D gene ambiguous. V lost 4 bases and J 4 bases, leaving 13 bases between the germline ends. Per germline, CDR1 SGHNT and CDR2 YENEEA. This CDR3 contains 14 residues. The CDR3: CASSSLGYRTEAFF. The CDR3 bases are TGTGCCAGCAGCTCTCTGGGATATCGCACTGAAGCTTTCTTT.

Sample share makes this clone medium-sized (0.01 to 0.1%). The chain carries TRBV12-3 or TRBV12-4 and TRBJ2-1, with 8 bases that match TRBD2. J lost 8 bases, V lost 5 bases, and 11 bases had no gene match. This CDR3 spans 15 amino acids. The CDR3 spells CASSPGTSRLYEQFF. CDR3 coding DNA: TGTGCCAGCAGTCCCGGGACTAGTAGGCTCTATGAGCAGTTCTTC.

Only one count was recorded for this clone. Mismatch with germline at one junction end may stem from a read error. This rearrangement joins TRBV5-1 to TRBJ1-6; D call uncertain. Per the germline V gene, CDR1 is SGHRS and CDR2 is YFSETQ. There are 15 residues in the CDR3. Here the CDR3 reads CASSILPGENSPLHF. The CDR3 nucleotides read TGCGCCAGCAGCATACTACCGGGAGAAAATTCACCCCTCCATTTT. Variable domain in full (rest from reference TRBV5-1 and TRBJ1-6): KAGVTQTPRYLIKTRGQQVTLSCSPISGHRSVSWYQQTPGQGLQFLFEYFSETQRNKGNFPGRFSGRQFSNSRSEMNVSTLELGDSALYLCASSILPGENSPLHFGNGTRLTVT.

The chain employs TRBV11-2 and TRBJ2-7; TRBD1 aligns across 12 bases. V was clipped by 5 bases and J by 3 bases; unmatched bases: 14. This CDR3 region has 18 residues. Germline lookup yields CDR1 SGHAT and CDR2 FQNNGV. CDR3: CASSRSGTGGESNYEQYF. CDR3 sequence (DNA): TGTGCCAGCAGCAGATCCGGGACAGGGGGCGAGTCTAACTACGAGCAGTACTTC.

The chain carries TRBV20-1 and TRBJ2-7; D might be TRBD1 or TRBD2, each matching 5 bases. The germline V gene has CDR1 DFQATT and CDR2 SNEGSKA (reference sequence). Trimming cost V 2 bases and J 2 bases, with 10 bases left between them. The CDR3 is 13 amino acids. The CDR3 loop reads CSARQGPPYEQYF. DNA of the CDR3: TGCAGTGCTAGACAGGGACCTCCCTACGAGCAGTACTTC.